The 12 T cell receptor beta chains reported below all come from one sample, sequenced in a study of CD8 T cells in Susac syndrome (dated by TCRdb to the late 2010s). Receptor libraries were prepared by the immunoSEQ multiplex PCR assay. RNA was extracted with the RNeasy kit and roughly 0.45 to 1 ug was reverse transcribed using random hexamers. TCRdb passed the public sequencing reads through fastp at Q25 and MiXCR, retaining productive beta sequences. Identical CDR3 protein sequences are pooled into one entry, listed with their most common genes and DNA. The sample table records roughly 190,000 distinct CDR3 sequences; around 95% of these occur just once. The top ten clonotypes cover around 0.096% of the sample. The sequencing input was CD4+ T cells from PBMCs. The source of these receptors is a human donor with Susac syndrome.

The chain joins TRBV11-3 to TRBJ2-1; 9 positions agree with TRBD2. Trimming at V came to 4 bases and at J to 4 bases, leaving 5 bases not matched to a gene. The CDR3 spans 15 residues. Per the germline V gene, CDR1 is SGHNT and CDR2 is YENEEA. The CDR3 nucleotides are TGTGCCAGCAGCTCCAGGACTAGCGCTTACAATGAGCAGTTCTTC. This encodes CASSSRTSAYNEQFF.

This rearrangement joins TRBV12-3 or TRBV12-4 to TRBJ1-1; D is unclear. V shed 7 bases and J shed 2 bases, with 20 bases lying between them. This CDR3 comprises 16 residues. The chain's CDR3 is CASKGPGRMVNTEAFF. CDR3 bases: TGTGCCAGCAAGGGTCCAGGCCGTATGGTTAACACTGAAGCTTTCTTT.

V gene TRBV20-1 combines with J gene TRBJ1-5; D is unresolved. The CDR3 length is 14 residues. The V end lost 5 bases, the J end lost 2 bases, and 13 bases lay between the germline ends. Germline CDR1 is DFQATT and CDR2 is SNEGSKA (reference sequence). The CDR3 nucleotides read TGCAGTGCTTCCTACGGTGGGGGCAATCAGCCCCAGCATTTT. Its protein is CSASYGGGNQPQHF.

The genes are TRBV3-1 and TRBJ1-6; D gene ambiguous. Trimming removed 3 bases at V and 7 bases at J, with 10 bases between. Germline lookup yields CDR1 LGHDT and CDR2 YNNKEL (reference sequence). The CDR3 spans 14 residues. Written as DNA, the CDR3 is TGTGCCAGCAGCCATTTCTCATCAAATTCACCCCTCCACTTT. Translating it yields CASSHFSSNSPLHF.

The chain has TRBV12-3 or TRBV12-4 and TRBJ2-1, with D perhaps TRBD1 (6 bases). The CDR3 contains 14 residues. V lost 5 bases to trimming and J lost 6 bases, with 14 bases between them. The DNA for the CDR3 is TGTGCCAGCAGTCGAGGACAGCACACCAATGAGCAGTTCTTC. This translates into CASSRGQHTNEQFF.

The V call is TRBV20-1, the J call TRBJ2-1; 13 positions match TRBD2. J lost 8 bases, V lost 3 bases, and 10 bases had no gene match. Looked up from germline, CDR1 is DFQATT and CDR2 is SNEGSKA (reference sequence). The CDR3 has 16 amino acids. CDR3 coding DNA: TGCAGTGCTAGGTCTAAACTAGCGGGGGGGCTCGATGAGCAGTTCTTC. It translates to CSARSKLAGGLDEQFF.

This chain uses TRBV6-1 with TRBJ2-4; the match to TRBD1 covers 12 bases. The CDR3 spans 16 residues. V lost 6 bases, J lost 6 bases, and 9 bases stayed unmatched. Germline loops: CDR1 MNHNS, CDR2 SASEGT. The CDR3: CASSREGQGARNIQYF. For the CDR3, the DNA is TGTGCCAGCAGCCGAGAGGGACAGGGGGCGCGAAACATTCAGTACTTC.

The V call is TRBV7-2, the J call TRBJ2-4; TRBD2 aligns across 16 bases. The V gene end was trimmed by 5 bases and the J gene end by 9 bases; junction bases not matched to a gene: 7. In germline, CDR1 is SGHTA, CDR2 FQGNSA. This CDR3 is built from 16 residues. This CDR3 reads CASSTGLAGGPGIQYF. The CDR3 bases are TGTGCCAGCAGCACGGGACTAGCGGGGGGGCCAGGCATTCAGTACTTC.

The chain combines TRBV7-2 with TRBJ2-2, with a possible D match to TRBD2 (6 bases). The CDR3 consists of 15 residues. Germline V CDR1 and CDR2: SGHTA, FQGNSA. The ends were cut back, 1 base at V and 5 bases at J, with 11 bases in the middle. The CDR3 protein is CASSLGLAQTGELFF. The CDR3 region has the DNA TGTGCCAGCAGCTTAGGGCTAGCGCAAACCGGGGAGCTGTTTTTT.

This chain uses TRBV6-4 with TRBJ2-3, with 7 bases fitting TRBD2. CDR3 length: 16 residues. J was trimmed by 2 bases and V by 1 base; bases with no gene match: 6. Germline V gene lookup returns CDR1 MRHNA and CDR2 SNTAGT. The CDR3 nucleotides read TGTGCCAGCAGTGACTTTGGCGGGGGTAACACAGATACGCAGTATTTT. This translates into CASSDFGGGNTDTQYF.

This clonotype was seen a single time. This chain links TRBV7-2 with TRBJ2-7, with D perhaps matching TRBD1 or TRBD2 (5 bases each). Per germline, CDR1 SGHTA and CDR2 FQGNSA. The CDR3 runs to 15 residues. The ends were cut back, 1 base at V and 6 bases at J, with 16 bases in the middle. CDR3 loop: CASSLVGTPSPEQYF. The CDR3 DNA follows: TGTGCCAGCAGCTTAGTGGGGACCCCTTCCCCCGAGCAGTACTTC. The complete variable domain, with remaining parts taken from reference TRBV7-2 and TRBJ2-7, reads GAGVSQSPSNKVTEKGKDVELRCDPISGHTALYWYRQSLGQGLEFLIYFQGNSAPDKSGLPSDRFSAERTGGSVSTLTIQRTQQEDSAVYLCASSLVGTPSPEQYFGPGTRLTVT.

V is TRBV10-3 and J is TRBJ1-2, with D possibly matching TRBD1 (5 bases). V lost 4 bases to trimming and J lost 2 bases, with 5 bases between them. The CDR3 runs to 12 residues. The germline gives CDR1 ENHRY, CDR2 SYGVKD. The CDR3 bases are TGTGCCATCAGTGGGGACAACTATGGCTACACCTTC. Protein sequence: CAISGDNYGYTF.